Presented here are 31 T cell receptor beta chains from one specimen sequenced in a study of radiotherapy plus CTLA-4 blockade in lung cancer. The method was immunoSEQ multiplex PCR; TCRdb's version includes in-frame clones alone and lacks a portion of them. Of about 62,000 clones listed, roughly 76% are singletons. Here the sequenced sample was peripheral blood, taken from a patient treated with radiotherapy plus ipilimumab. All receptors derive from a human donor with non-small cell lung cancer who had a complete response to radiotherapy plus ipilimumab.

The chain employs TRBV5-8 and TRBJ2-1; no firm D call. From germline, CDR1 is SGHTS and CDR2 YDEGEE. The CDR3 sequence is 16 residues long. Trimming removed 0 bases from V and 0 bases from J, with 10 bases in between. DNA for the CDR3: TGTGCCAGCAGCTTGGGGCATCTTATCTCCTACAATGAGCAGTTCTTC. Encoded protein: CASSLGHLISYNEQFF. Drawing the rest from reference TRBV5-8 and TRBJ2-1, the complete variable domain is EAGVTQSPTHLIKTRGQQATLRCSPISGHTSVYWYQQALGLGLQFLLWYDEGEERNRGNFPPRFSGRQFPNYSSELNVNALELEDSALYLCASSLGHLISYNEQFFGPGTRLTVL.

V is TRBV7-3 and J is TRBJ2-6; no clear D. V was pared by 4 bases and J by 2 bases, with 6 bases between. The CDR3 runs to 14 residues. Per germline, CDR1 SGHTA and CDR2 FQGTGA. CDR3 DNA: TGTGCCAGCAGCTCTACGGCTGGGGCCAACGTCCTGACTTTC. Protein sequence: CASSSTAGANVLTF.

This chain uses TRBV28 with TRBJ2-3, with 10 bases lining up with TRBD2. Germline CDR1 reads MDHEN; CDR2 reads SYDVKM. This CDR3 is built from 13 residues. V dropped 6 bases and J dropped 4; count of bases not matched to a gene: 1. CDR3 sequence: CASRGTSADTQYF. For the CDR3, the DNA is TGTGCCAGCAGGGGGACTAGCGCAGATACGCAGTATTTT.

CDR3 amino acids: CSVGNRGGTEAFF. The CDR3 DNA reads TGCAGCGTTGGAAACAGGGGTGGTACTGAAGCTTTCTTT. V gene TRBV29-1 combines with J gene TRBJ1-1; TRBD1 aligns across 7 bases. V dropped 4 bases and J dropped 5; count of bases not matched to a gene: 7. The germline CDR1 and CDR2 sequences are SQVTM and ANQGSEA. This CDR3 spans 13 amino acids. Filled out from reference TRBV29-1 and TRBJ1-1, the complete variable domain reads SAVISQKPSRDICQRGTSLTIQCQVDSQVTMMFWYRQQPGQSLTLIATANQGSEATYESGFVIDKFPISRPNLTFSTLTVSNMSPEDSSIYLCSVGNRGGTEAFFGQGTRLTVV.

The chain recombines TRBV1 with TRBJ2-1; the table's D gene call, TRBD2, was not cross checked with the DNA. TRBV1 has pseudogene status. The CDR3 consists of 17 residues. CDR3 nucleotide sequence: TGCACCAGCAGCCACGGCGGGACTAGCGTTTCCTACAATGAGCAGTTCTTC. Translating it yields CTSSHGGTSVSYNEQFF.

The CDR3 DNA follows: TGTGCCAGCAGCTTAATCCCCAGGGAGGACTATGGCTACACCTTC. Translating gives CASSLIPREDYGYTF. The chain uses TRBV11-2 and TRBJ1-2, with D possibly matching TRBD1 (5 bases). The germline gives CDR1 SGHAT, CDR2 FQNNGV. The length of the CDR3 is 15 residues. V was clipped by 2 bases and J by 3 bases, with 13 bases between them.

This rearrangement joins TRBV28 to TRBJ2-5; D call uncertain. Trimming stripped 3 bases from V and 4 bases from J, with 12 bases between. The CDR3 is made up of 14 amino acids. Germline values: CDR1 MDHEN, CDR2 SYDVKM. The CDR3 sequence is CASSFPPIGETQYF. In DNA form, the CDR3 reads TGTGCCAGCAGTTTCCCCCCAATCGGAGAGACCCAGTACTTC. Complete variable domain (other parts from reference TRBV28 and TRBJ2-5): DVKVTQSSRYLVKRTGEKVFLECVQDMDHENMFWYRQDPGLGLRLIYFSYDVKMKEKGDIPEGYSVSREKKERFSLILESASTNQTSMYLCASSFPPIGETQYFGPGTRLLVL.

This clone appeared a few times. The V call is TRBV28, the J call TRBJ1-3; no reliable D call. This CDR3 spans 16 amino acids. Germline assignment: CDR1 MDHEN and CDR2 SYDVKM. V was pared by 0 bases and J by 0 bases, with 9 bases between. CDR3 nucleotides: TGTGCCAGCAGTTTATGGGTCGGAGACTCTGGAAACACCATATATTTT. Translated, it gives CASSLWVGDSGNTIYF.

The chain couples TRBV10-1 to TRBJ2-7; the match to TRBD2 covers 8 bases. Trimming took 6 bases from V and 2 from J; bases not matched to a gene: 6. This CDR3 has 14 residues. The V gene's germline CDR1 is WNHNN and CDR2 SYGVQD (reference sequence). The CDR3 sequence: CASSSGGTPYEQYF. The CDR3 coding sequence is TGCGCCAGCAGCTCGGGGGGGACGCCCTACGAGCAGTACTTC.

The genes are TRBV28 and TRBJ1-5; TRBD1 agrees at 8 bases. Trimming at V came to 5 bases and at J to 6 bases, leaving 9 bases not matched to a gene. The CDR3 sequence is 15 residues long. CDR1 and CDR2 (germline): MDHEN, SYDVKM. CDR3 nucleotide sequence: TGTGCCAGCAGTAAACATACAGGGGGAAGTCAGCCCCAGCATTTT. This codes for CASSKHTGGSQPQHF.

The CDR3 DNA follows: TGTGCCATCAGTGGCCGGGACAGGGGGGGCTACACCTTC. Encoded protein: CAISGRDRGGYTF. This chain connects TRBV10-3 to TRBJ1-2; TRBD1 agrees at 11 bases. The CDR3 runs to 13 residues. With 4 bases clipped from V and 8 bases from J, the junction kept 3 bases outside the gene matches. CDR1 and CDR2 (germline): ENHRY, SYGVKD.

This rearrangement joins TRBV11-2 to TRBJ1-1; D may be TRBD1 (5 bases). Germline assignment: CDR1 SGHAT and CDR2 FQNNGV. Trimming removed 4 bases at V and 2 bases at J, with 14 bases between. The CDR3 length is 15 residues. Here the CDR3 DNA reads TGTGCCAGCAGCTCACAGGTTATTAAAAACACTGAAGCTTTCTTT. It is translated as CASSSQVIKNTEAFF.

This clone was recorded only once. The chain couples TRBV6-1 to TRBJ1-2; 8 nucleotides line up with TRBD1. The CDR3 covers 15 residues. Germline assignment: CDR1 MNHNS and CDR2 SASEGT. The J segment lost 5 bases and the V segment lost 3 bases, leaving 8 bases of the junction unmatched. The CDR3 DNA reads as TGTGCCAGCAGTGATCCGAGGACAGGGATATATGGCTACACCTTC. It is translated as CASSDPRTGIYGYTF.

The V gene is TRBV1, the J gene TRBJ2-6; the table's D call, TRBD2, was not checked against the DNA. TRBV1 is annotated as a pseudogene. The CDR3 spans 22 residues. CDR3 bases: TGCACCAGCAGCCAAGATTTTTCCCCCGGACTAGCGTCGAGCTCTGGGGCCAACGTCCTGACTTTC. Translating gives CTSSQDFSPGLASSSGANVLTF.

The chain combines TRBV6-1 with TRBJ1-1; 7 positions match TRBD1. V dropped 3 bases and J dropped 1; count of bases not matched to a gene: 8. Germline V lookup: CDR1 MNHNS, CDR2 SASEGT. The CDR3 has 16 amino acids. As DNA, the CDR3 is TGTGCCAGCAGTGACAAAAACAGGGGCCCGAACACTGAAGCTTTCTTT. Residues: CASSDKNRGPNTEAFF.

CDR3 region: CASSPGEGRRYEQYF. The CDR3 region has the DNA TGTGCCAGCAGTCCAGGGGAGGGCCGAAGATACGAGCAGTACTTC. This chain joins TRBV6-1 and TRBJ2-7, with D possibly being TRBD2 (7 bases). Germline V CDR1 and CDR2: MNHNS, SASEGT. This CDR3 is 15 amino acids long. The V end lost 5 bases, the J end lost 4 bases, and 18 bases lay between the germline ends.

The chain has TRBV5-1 and TRBJ2-4, with D unresolved. CDR3 size: 14 residues. The germline V gene has CDR1 SGHRS and CDR2 YFSETQ. The V end was cut by 2 bases, the J end by 6 bases, with 12 bases between. CDR3 in amino acids: CASSFDTELNIQYF. DNA for the CDR3: TGCGCCAGCAGCTTCGACACAGAGTTAAACATTCAGTACTTC.

Only one count was recorded for this clone. This chain connects TRBV2 to TRBJ2-7, with 10 bases identical to TRBD1. This CDR3 has 14 amino acids. Losses at the gene ends were 2 bases for V and 6 bases for J; bases not matched to a gene: 4. Germline-derived CDR1 and CDR2 are SNHLY and FYNNEI. The CDR3 nucleotides read TGTGCCAGCAGTGAACGGGACAGGGGACCCGAGCAGTACTTC. As protein: CASSERDRGPEQYF.

The sample holds a few counts of this clone. The V gene is TRBV14, the J gene TRBJ1-1; 9 bases are shared with TRBD1. The germline V gene encodes CDR1 SGHDN and CDR2 FVKESK. The V and J ends lost 0 bases and 4 bases, in that order; junction bases with no gene match: 9. This CDR3 has 17 residues. The DNA for the CDR3 is TGTGCCAGCAGCCAAGATGGATCGGGACAGGGAAGCACTGAAGCTTTCTTT. Its translation is CASSQDGSGQGSTEAFF.

This chain uses TRBV7-2 with TRBJ2-5; 7 bases align to TRBD2. The CDR3 loop spans 14 amino acids. The V gene end was trimmed by 4 bases and the J gene end by 4 bases; junction bases not matched to a gene: 6. The germline V gene encodes CDR1 SGHTA and CDR2 FQGNSA. The CDR3 nucleotides are TGTGCCAGCAGCTCCCCGGGGAGGGGAGAGACCCAGTACTTC. This gives the protein CASSSPGRGETQYF.

The chain carries TRBV13 and TRBJ2-7; 7 positions match TRBD1. The length of the CDR3 is 14 residues. V lost 5 bases and J lost 3; bases outside the gene matches: 7. Per the germline V gene, CDR1 is PRHDT and CDR2 is FYEKMQ (reference sequence). CDR3 nucleotide sequence: TGTGCCAGCAGCAATTCCCGGGACAGCTACGAGCAGTACTTC. The encoded protein is CASSNSRDSYEQYF.

The gene calls are TRBV5-1 and TRBJ2-7, with 9 bases fitting TRBD1. J lost 3 bases, V lost 4 bases, and 5 bases had no gene match. CDR1 is SGHRS, CDR2 YFSETQ, per germline. CDR3 size: 14 residues. The CDR3 coding sequence is TGCGCCAGCAGCCCCGGGACAGGGAGCTACGAGCAGTACTTC. Translated, it gives CASSPGTGSYEQYF. The whole variable domain, remainder taken from reference TRBV5-1 and TRBJ2-7, is KAGVTQTPRYLIKTRGQQVTLSCSPISGHRSVSWYQQTPGQGLQFLFEYFSETQRNKGNFPGRFSGRQFSNSRSEMNVSTLELGDSALYLCASSPGTGSYEQYFGPGTRLTVT.

To note about this clone: It differs at one base from a far larger clone, so likely a read error. Since no conserved phenylalanine or tryptophan closes the CDR3, a read error is the likely cause. The chain is built from TRBV18 and TRBJ1-2; D unresolved. The CDR3 contains 12 residues. V was clipped by 3 bases and J by 8 bases, with 10 bases between them. Germline V gives CDR1 KGHSH, CDR2 LQKENI. The CDR3 bases are TGTGCCAGCTCACCGGCGGGAGGAGGCTACACCCTC. It translates to CASSPAGGGYTL.

This chain uses TRBV7-6 with TRBJ2-7; 8 bases are shared with TRBD1. Germline V gene lookup returns CDR1 SGHVS and CDR2 FNYEAQ. The CDR3 length is 16 residues. V shed 0 bases, J shed 4 bases, and the junction held 8 bases outside the gene matches. The CDR3 spells CASSLAGTGNGYEQYF. In nucleotides, the CDR3 is TGTGCCAGCAGCTTAGCAGGGACAGGTAACGGGTACGAGCAGTACTTC.

This chain uses TRBV5-4 with TRBJ2-1; the D gene is possibly TRBD2 (7 bases). V was trimmed by 6 bases and J by 10 bases, leaving 20 bases between them. Germline CDR1 SGHNT, CDR2 YYREEE (reference sequence). The length of the CDR3 is 14 residues. The CDR3 DNA reads as TGTGCCAGCACCCACGGGGGGAACAGGGTGGAGCAGTTCTTC. It is translated as CASTHGGNRVEQFF.

The gene calls are TRBV7-2 and TRBJ2-1; possible D gene TRBD1, 7 bases. This CDR3 has 14 amino acids. CDR1 and CDR2 from the germline V gene are SGHTA and FQGNSA. V gave up 0 bases and J gave up 9 bases, with 12 bases separating them. CDR3 protein: CASSLAQGGFEQFF. The CDR3 DNA sequence: TGTGCCAGCAGCTTAGCGCAGGGGGGCTTTGAGCAGTTCTTC.

This clone has a single count. The rearrangement joins TRBV28 to TRBJ1-3; 7 positions agree with TRBD1. This CDR3 is built from 17 residues. The germline V gene has CDR1 MDHEN and CDR2 SYDVKM. J lost 3 bases, V lost 3 bases, and 11 bases had no gene match. The CDR3 here is CASSFYVGAGGGNTIYF. Here the CDR3 DNA reads TGTGCCAGCAGTTTCTACGTGGGGGCAGGGGGTGGAAACACCATATATTTT. Filled out from reference TRBV28 and TRBJ1-3, the complete variable domain reads DVKVTQSSRYLVKRTGEKVFLECVQDMDHENMFWYRQDPGLGLRLIYFSYDVKMKEKGDIPEGYSVSREKKERFSLILESASTNQTSMYLCASSFYVGAGGGNTIYFGEGSWLTVV.

This clone was observed a single time. The chain couples TRBV28 to TRBJ2-3; D is undetermined. Between the trimmed V and J ends, which lost 6 bases and 5 bases, there was a span of 12 bases. The CDR3 consists of 13 residues. Germline loops: CDR1 MDHEN, CDR2 SYDVKM. CDR3 nucleotide sequence: TGTGCCAGCAGACTCCTAGTTCAAGATACGCAGTATTTT. Amino acids: CASRLLVQDTQYF.

The chain combines TRBV7-2 with TRBJ1-3; possible D gene TRBD1, 6 bases. This CDR3 contains 17 residues. Germline CDR1 is SGHTA and CDR2 is FQGNSA. Trimming removed 1 base at V and 0 bases at J, with 13 bases between. CDR3 coding DNA: TGTGCCAGCAGCTTAGGTCTTGGGGGCCTCTCTGGAAACACCATATATTTT. As protein: CASSLGLGGLSGNTIYF.

The chain combines TRBV18 with TRBJ1-4, with 7 bases matching TRBD1. V was clipped by 3 bases and J by 8 bases; unmatched bases: 9. This CDR3 has 15 residues. Germline-derived CDR1 and CDR2 are KGHSH and LQKENI. CDR3 in amino acids: CASSPPRTGTEKLFF. As DNA, the CDR3 is TGTGCCAGCTCACCCCCGAGGACAGGAACGGAAAAACTGTTTTTT.

The chain links TRBV18 to TRBJ1-1; D not resolved. V was trimmed by 3 bases and J by 4 bases, leaving 18 bases between them. Germline CDR1 KGHSH, CDR2 LQKENI. The length of the CDR3 is 16 residues. In nucleotides, the CDR3 is TGTGCCAGCTCACCCGTCTCTCAACGGGGAAGCACTGAAGCTTTCTTT. It specifies CASSPVSQRGSTEAFF.